The 27 T cell receptor beta chains listed next were all sequenced from one sample in a study of T cells after yellow fever vaccination. TCRdb reprocessed the 5' RACE reads with MiXCR, giving one entry per CDR3 protein. The repertoire holds some 350,000 distinct CDR3 sequences, roughly 9.4% seen once, with over 15% in the top ten. Specimen: PBMCs, collected on the day of the first yellow fever vaccination. The origin of the receptors is a man younger than 35 who received the YFV17D yellow fever vaccine.

This clonotype was detected many times. The V call is TRBV4-1, the J call TRBJ1-2; TRBD1 aligns across 7 bases. Germline loops: CDR1 MGHRA, CDR2 YSYEKL. The CDR3 is made up of 14 amino acids. V lost 2 bases to trimming and J lost 4 bases; unmatched junction nucleotides: 4. CDR3 residues: CASSQYGTVYGYTF. CDR3 DNA sequence: TGCGCCAGCAGCCAATACGGGACAGTCTATGGCTACACCTTC.

Many counts were recorded for this clonotype. The chain employs TRBV6-4 and TRBJ2-3; 10 bases map to TRBD1. The germline V gene encodes CDR1 MRHNA and CDR2 SNTAGT. J gave up 4 bases and V 2 bases, and 0 bases lay outside the gene matches. This CDR3 region has 14 residues. CDR3 nucleotides: TGTGCCAGCAGTGACGGACAGGGGGCAGATACGCAGTATTTT. It yields the protein CASSDGQGADTQYF.

The chain links TRBV11-2 to TRBJ1-2; 7 bases fit TRBD1. Germline V gives CDR1 SGHAT, CDR2 FQNNGV. V lost 5 bases, J lost 6 bases, and 12 bases stayed unmatched. CDR3 length: 15 residues. Written as DNA, the CDR3 is TGTGCCAGCAGCCGACGCACAGGGGCGGGTGATGGCTACACCTTC. Residues: CASSRRTGAGDGYTF.

This clonotype occurred a few times. The chain recombines TRBV11-1 with TRBJ2-1, with 7 nucleotides matching TRBD2. V shed 1 base, J shed 7 bases, and the junction held 16 bases outside the gene matches. Germline V gene data show CDR1 as SGHAT and CDR2 as FQDESV (reference sequence). The CDR3 spans 18 residues. The CDR3 here is CASSLVGRGRDFSNEQFF. For the CDR3, the DNA is TGTGCCAGCAGCTTAGTGGGGAGGGGCAGGGATTTTTCAAATGAGCAGTTCTTC. Full variable domain (rest looked up from reference TRBV11-1 and TRBJ2-1): EAEVAQSPRYKITEKSQAVAFWCDPISGHATLYWYRQILGQGPELLVQFQDESVVDDSQLPKDRFSAERLKGVDSTLKIQPAELGDSAMYLCASSLVGRGRDFSNEQFFGPGTRLTVL.

This clonotype was seen a few times. This chain links TRBV5-1 with TRBJ2-7, with TRBD1 identical over 10 bases. J gave up 6 bases and V 4 bases, and 4 bases lay outside the gene matches. CDR3 length: 13 residues. Germline V gene lookup returns CDR1 SGHRS and CDR2 YFSETQ. The CDR3 protein is CASSLRTGGEQYV. DNA for the CDR3: TGCGCCAGCAGCCTCAGGACAGGGGGCGAGCAGTACGTC.

This clonotype was counted at least ten times. CDR3 sequence: CASSWLDTQYF. The CDR3 DNA sequence: TGTGCCAGCAGCTGGTTGGATACGCAGTATTTT. This chain connects TRBV7-9 to TRBJ2-3; D gene ambiguous. The CDR3 sequence is 11 residues long. CDR1 and CDR2 (germline): SEHNR, FQNEAQ (reference sequence). V was shortened by 4 bases and J by 6 bases, with 5 bases between the two germline ends. The full variable domain, in which reference TRBV7-9 and TRBJ2-3 provide the parts outside the CDR3, is DTGVSQNPRHKITKRGQNVTFRCDPISEHNRLYWYRQTLGQGPEFLTYFQNEAQLEKSRLLSDRFSAERPKGSFSTLEIQRTEQGDSAMYLCASSWLDTQYFGPGTRLTVL.

A few counts support this clonotype. V usage is TRBV7-6 and J usage is TRBJ2-5; a possible D gene is TRBD2 (5 bases). The CDR3 consists of 15 residues. Germline CDR1 and CDR2: SGHVS and FNYEAQ. V was pared by 5 bases and J by 2 bases, with 15 bases between. The CDR3 spells CASSPPLGRQETQYF. The CDR3 bases are TGTGCCAGCAGCCCCCCTTTGGGGAGACAAGAGACCCAGTACTTC. The entire variable domain, with the rest obtained from reference TRBV7-6 and TRBJ2-5, is as follows: GAGVSQSPRYKVTKRGQDVALRCDPISGHVSLYWYRQALGQGPEFLTYFNYEAQQDKSGLPNDRFSAERPEGSISTLTIQRTEQRDSAMYRCASSPPLGRQETQYFGPGTRLLVL.

The chain has TRBV6-5 and TRBJ1-6; D is ambiguous. Trimming pared 0 bases from V and 9 bases from J, leaving 15 bases between. The CDR3 is 16 residues long. CDR1 MNHEY and CDR2 SVGAGI come from the germline V gene. The CDR3 DNA reads TGTGCCAGCAGTTACTCGGTCCTAATGGACGTTTCACCCCTCCACTTT. This codes for CASSYSVLMDVSPLHF.

This clonotype occurred a few times. The chain couples TRBV5-4 to TRBJ2-1; the D gene is possibly TRBD2 (7 bases). Germline V gene lookup returns CDR1 SGHNT and CDR2 YYREEE (reference sequence). The CDR3 is made up of 14 amino acids. V lost 5 bases and J 6 bases, leaving 15 bases between the germline ends. Written as DNA, the CDR3 is TGTGCCAGCAGAGGGGGGGATGGCGGCAATGAGCAGTTCTTC. Translation gives CASRGGDGGNEQFF.

This clonotype was seen a few times. This chain links TRBV19 with TRBJ2-3; D may be TRBD2 (5 bases). V shed 0 bases and J shed 0 bases, with 13 bases lying between them. CDR1 is LNHDA and CDR2 is SQIVND in the germline V gene (reference sequence). The CDR3 length is 17 residues. The CDR3 DNA follows: TGTGCCAGTAGTATAGATCATGGTGGGAGCAGCACAGATACGCAGTATTTT. Translation: CASSIDHGGSSTDTQYF. The complete variable domain, with remaining parts taken from reference TRBV19 and TRBJ2-3, reads DGGITQSPKYLFRKEGQNVTLSCEQNLNHDAMYWYRQDPGQGLRLIYYSQIVNDFQKGDIAEGYSVSREKKESFPLTVTSAQKNPTAFYLCASSIDHGGSSTDTQYFGPGTRLTVL.

In this sample, this clonotype turned up many times. The chain carries TRBV4-1 and TRBJ2-1, with a tentative D call TRBD1 (5 bases). Per the germline V gene, CDR1 is MGHRA and CDR2 is YSYEKL. The CDR3 covers 15 residues. V shed 3 bases and J shed 5 bases, with 14 bases lying between them. CDR3 nucleotides: TGCGCCAGCAGCCACCCCTTAATCAGGGACAATGAGCAGTTCTTC. Protein: CASSHPLIRDNEQFF.

This clonotype was seen more than once but under ten times. This chain links TRBV6-2 or TRBV6-3 with TRBJ2-7; no clear D. V lost 5 bases to trimming and J lost 6 bases, with 11 bases between them. This CDR3 contains 12 residues. Germline lookup yields CDR1 MNHEY and CDR2 SVGEGT. The CDR3: CASSRTMTEQYF. CDR3 sequence (DNA): TGTGCCAGCAGTCGAACTATGACCGAGCAGTACTTC.

CDR3 nucleotide sequence: TGTGCCAGCAGCCAAGAAGGGGTAGGTGTCGGTGAGCAGTTCTTC. This sequence encodes CASSQEGVGVGEQFF. The genes are TRBV3-1 and TRBJ2-1, with D possibly being TRBD1 (5 bases). The CDR3 is 15 residues long. Germline-derived CDR1 and CDR2 are LGHDT and YNNKEL (reference sequence). V gave up 0 bases and J gave up 9 bases, with 15 bases separating them.

This clonotype has only a few counts. This sequence joins TRBV20-1 and TRBJ2-7; D unresolved. From germline, CDR1 is DFQATT and CDR2 SNEGSKA (reference sequence). Trimming took 2 bases from V and 2 from J, leaving 13 bases between them. The CDR3 totals 14 residues. DNA of the CDR3: TGCAGTGCTAGAAGTGGGAACGCGGCCTACGAGCAGTACTTC. Its translation: CSARSGNAAYEQYF.

This clonotype occurred a few times. The CDR3 DNA sequence: TGTGCCAGCTCACCACTTCTCGAACAAGAGACCCAGTACTTC. It specifies CASSPLLEQETQYF. This rearrangement joins TRBV18 to TRBJ2-5, with no clear D. With 1 base removed from V and 2 bases from J, the gap between germline ends came to 8 bases. The CDR3 has 14 residues. Germline assignment: CDR1 KGHSH and CDR2 LQKENI.

V usage is TRBV18 and J usage is TRBJ1-1; perhaps TRBD1 as D (5 bases). The V gene lost 2 bases and the J gene lost 6 bases, with 16 bases spanning the gap. Germline loops: CDR1 KGHSH, CDR2 LQKENI. CDR3 size: 15 residues. In DNA, the CDR3 is TGTGCCAGCTCACCATACAGTAATTGGGGCGCTGAAGCTTTCTTT. It yields the protein CASSPYSNWGAEAFF.

The chain combines TRBV19 with TRBJ1-2; D uncertain. The CDR3 covers 13 residues. Trimming left V 3 bases short and J 0 bases short, with 5 bases between. The germline V gene encodes CDR1 LNHDA and CDR2 SQIVND (reference sequence). The DNA of the CDR3 is TGTGCCAGTAGTATTGACCCTAACTATGGCTACACCTTC. Protein: CASSIDPNYGYTF.

Written as DNA, the CDR3 is TGTGCCACCAGCAGGGATAGACTAGCGACGGGATACGAGCAGTACGTC. Translation gives CATSRDRLATGYEQYV. The chain joins TRBV15 to TRBJ2-7; TRBD2 agrees at 8 bases. The germline gives CDR1 LNHNV, CDR2 YYDKDF (reference sequence). CDR3 length equals 16 residues. J gave up 4 bases and V 3 bases, and 11 bases lay outside the gene matches.

The genes are TRBV5-1 and TRBJ2-3; 7 nucleotides align to TRBD2. The CDR3 contains 15 residues. The V segment lost 5 bases and the J segment 4 bases; nucleotides outside the gene matches: 10. The germline V gene has CDR1 SGHRS and CDR2 YFSETQ. CDR3 coding DNA: TGCGCCAGCAGTCCGGGCCTAGCGGTCGCAGATACGCAGTATTTT. This codes for CASSPGLAVADTQYF.

This clonotype has only a few counts. CDR3 bases: TGCAGTGCCCAAGCGTTCACGCAGTATTTT. Protein sequence: CSAQAFTQYF. V is TRBV20-1 and J is TRBJ2-3; D uncertain. Germline assignment: CDR1 DFQATT and CDR2 SNEGSKA (reference sequence). V dropped 6 bases and J dropped 9 bases, with 10 bases sitting between them. The CDR3 runs to 10 residues.

Here the CDR3 DNA reads TGTGCCAGCAGTTTAGTGGACCCGTTTAGCAATCAGCCCCAGCATTTT. Its protein is CASSLVDPFSNQPQHF. V and J are TRBV12-3 or TRBV12-4 and TRBJ1-5; D remains unclear. With 1 base removed from V and 0 bases from J, the gap between germline ends came to 10 bases. This CDR3 contains 16 residues.

This clonotype was observed a handful of times. The J gene is TRBJ1-6, the V gene TRBV6-1, with D unclear. Deletions cut 6 bases from V and 4 bases from J, with 7 bases between. Germline CDR1 reads MNHNS; CDR2 reads SASEGT. The CDR3 totals 13 residues. The CDR3 spells CASRSAYNSPLHF. The CDR3 bases are TGTGCCAGCAGGAGCGCGTATAATTCACCCCTCCACTTT.

This clonotype has more than one count but fewer than ten. The CDR3 DNA is TGCGCCAGCAGCATCCTTCCCGGGACAGGGGAAAGGGCACCCCTCCACTTT. Amino acid sequence: CASSILPGTGERAPLHF. The V and J genes are TRBV5-1 and TRBJ1-6; 10 bases line up with TRBD1. V shed 4 bases and J 11 bases; nucleotides not matched to a gene: 15. Germline lookup yields CDR1 SGHRS and CDR2 YFSETQ. This CDR3 comprises 17 residues.

The chain joins TRBV5-1 to TRBJ2-5, with 7 bases lining up with TRBD1. This CDR3 has 16 residues. The V gene's germline CDR1 is SGHRS and CDR2 YFSETQ. The V and J ends lost 4 bases and 5 bases, in that order; junction bases with no gene match: 14. CDR3 loop: CASSPLGRGLTETQYF. In nucleotides, the CDR3 is TGCGCCAGCAGCCCCCTAGGTAGGGGGCTTACGGAGACCCAGTACTTC.

The gene calls are TRBV3-1 and TRBJ2-1; 12 bases line up with TRBD2. This CDR3 region has 16 residues. J lost 1 base, V lost 4 bases, and 2 bases had no gene match. The germline gives CDR1 LGHDT, CDR2 YNNKEL (reference sequence). The CDR3 spells CASSPLAGGSYNEQFF. For the CDR3, the DNA is TGTGCCAGCAGCCCTCTAGCGGGGGGGTCCTACAATGAGCAGTTCTTC.

This clonotype was seen a few times. V gene TRBV10-3 combines with J gene TRBJ1-4, with D unclear. V lost 6 bases, J lost 0 bases, and 14 bases lay in between. Germline CDR1 ENHRY, CDR2 SYGVKD. The CDR3 covers 16 residues. The CDR3 sequence: CAIRPGDGATNEKLFF. The CDR3 DNA sequence: TGTGCCATCAGGCCCGGCGACGGTGCAACTAATGAAAAACTGTTTTTT.

This clonotype appeared a few times. This chain uses TRBV7-6 with TRBJ2-7; D tentatively reads TRBD1 or TRBD2 (5 bases each). The V gene's germline CDR1 is SGHVS and CDR2 FNYEAQ. The CDR3 totals 14 residues. With 5 bases removed from V and 5 bases from J, the gap between germline ends came to 16 bases. The CDR3 nucleotides are TGTGCCAGCAGCCCCGGGACCCGCCTCGACGAGCAGTACTTC. Translating gives CASSPGTRLDEQYF.